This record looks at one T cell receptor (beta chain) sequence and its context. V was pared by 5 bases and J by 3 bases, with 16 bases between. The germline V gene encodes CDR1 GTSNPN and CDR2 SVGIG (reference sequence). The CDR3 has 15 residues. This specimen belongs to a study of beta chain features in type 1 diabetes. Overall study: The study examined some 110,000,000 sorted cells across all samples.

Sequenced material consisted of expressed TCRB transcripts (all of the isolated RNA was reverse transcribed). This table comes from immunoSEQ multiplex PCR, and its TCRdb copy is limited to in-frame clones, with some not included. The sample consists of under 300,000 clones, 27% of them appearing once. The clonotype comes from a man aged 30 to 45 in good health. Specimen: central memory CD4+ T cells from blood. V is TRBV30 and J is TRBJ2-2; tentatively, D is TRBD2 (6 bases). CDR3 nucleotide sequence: TGTGCCTGGCGGTGGTGGGGGGTCGACACCGGGGAGCTGTTTTTT. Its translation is CAWRWWGVDTGELFF.